The T cell receptor (beta chain) under discussion was sequenced for a study of spatial heterogeneity in lung cancer. As for time point: sample taken at primary tumor resection. Researchers sequenced whole RNA taken from tumor, nontumor lung or frozen PBMC without sorting. TCRdb analysed the 5' RACE reads with MiXCR anew, one entry per CDR3 protein. The sample records about 56,000 distinct CDR3 sequences, about 8% being singletons. The germline gives CDR1 SGHKS, CDR2 YYEKEE (reference sequence). The CDR3 runs to 15 residues. V gave up 4 bases and J gave up 0 bases; unmatched junction bases: 6. This clonotype originated in a female donor with early-stage non-small cell lung cancer. The sample was PBMCs, taken at surgery. The chain is built from TRBV5-5 and TRBJ2-7, with 8 bases fitting TRBD2. Here the CDR3 reads CASSVLAGHSYEQYF. The CDR3 nucleotides are TGTGCCAGCAGCGTCCTAGCGGGCCACTCCTACGAGCAGTACTTC.